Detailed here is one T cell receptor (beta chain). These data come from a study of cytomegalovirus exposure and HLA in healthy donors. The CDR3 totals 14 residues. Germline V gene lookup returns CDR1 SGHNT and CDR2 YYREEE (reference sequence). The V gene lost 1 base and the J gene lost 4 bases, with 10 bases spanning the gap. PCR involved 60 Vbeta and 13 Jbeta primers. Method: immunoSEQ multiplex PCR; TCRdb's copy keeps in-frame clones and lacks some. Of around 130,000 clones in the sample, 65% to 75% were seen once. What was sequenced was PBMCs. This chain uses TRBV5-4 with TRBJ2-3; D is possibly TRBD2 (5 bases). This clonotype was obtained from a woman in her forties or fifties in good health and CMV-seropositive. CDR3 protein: CASSLWERSDTQYF. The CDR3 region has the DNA TGTGCCAGCAGCTTGTGGGAGAGGTCAGATACGCAGTATTTT.